This T cell receptor (beta chain) was found in a study of control samples from healthy donors and cancer patients. Assay used: immunoSEQ multiplex PCR; TCRdb lists only in-frame clones, some missing. The sample holds approximately 170,000 clones, roughly nine tenths seen once. Germline V gene lookup returns CDR1 SGHDN and CDR2 FVKESK. V was pared by 0 bases and J by 2 bases, with 10 bases of the junction left unmatched. The CDR3 has 18 amino acids. Material: blood. This rearrangement joins TRBV14 to TRBJ2-1, with TRBD2 matching over 7 bases. The origin of this receptor is a man younger than 40 in good health. The CDR3 sequence: CASSQEFGGGIPYNEQFF. CDR3 bases: TGTGCCAGCAGCCAAGAGTTTGGCGGGGGAATTCCCTACAATGAGCAGTTCTTC.